This entry concerns a single TCR beta chain. No antigen is known for it. The sample is drawn from a study of regulatory dendritic cells for organ transplantation. The CDR3 runs 14 residues. Losses at the gene ends were 5 bases for V and 6 bases for J; bases not matched to a gene: 7. Looked up from germline, CDR1 is SGHTA and CDR2 is FQGNSA. Clones were read by immunoSEQ multiplex PCR, and TCRdb kept only the in-frame ones, dropping some. The sample comprises tens of thousands of clones, roughly 85% of which are singletons, and under 0.3% rests with the top ten. Findings of the study overall: Mature dendritic cells appeared to drive more memory CD8+ clonal expansion than regulatory ones. Among resting subsets, memory CD8+ cells contained the most alloreactive clonotypes. Considerable individual heterogeneity was seen in alloreactive memory CD8+ T cells. Naive CD4+ and CD8+ repertoires were highly diverse; memory CD8+ was most oligoclonal.

Allogeneic regulatory or mature dendritic cells were co-cultured for less than six days with CFSE-labeled sorted T cells at 1:10. This clonotype originated in a human donor in good health. Sample: naive CD4+ T cells from blood cultured with dendritic cells. Subset specified: CD45RA+ naive T cells. The chain couples TRBV7-2 to TRBJ1-5; 7 bases map to TRBD1. The DNA of the CDR3 is TGTGCCAGCAGCCGAGGGGGCCGGGGTCAGCCCCAGCATTTT. It specifies CASSRGGRGQPQHF.